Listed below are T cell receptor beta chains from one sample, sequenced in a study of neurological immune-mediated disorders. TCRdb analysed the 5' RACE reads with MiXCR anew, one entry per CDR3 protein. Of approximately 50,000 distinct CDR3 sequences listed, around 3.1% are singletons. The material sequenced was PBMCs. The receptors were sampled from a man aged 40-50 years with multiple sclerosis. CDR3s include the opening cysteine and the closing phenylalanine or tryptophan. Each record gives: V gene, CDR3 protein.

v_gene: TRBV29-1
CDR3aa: CSVEVVVTDTQYF

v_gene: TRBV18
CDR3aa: CASSPPLGVTEAFF

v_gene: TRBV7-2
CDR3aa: CASSLDRQMVAAYTF

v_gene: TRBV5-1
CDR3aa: CASSPGGSGYGYTF

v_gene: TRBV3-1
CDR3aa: CASSQSNARVTTNEKLFF

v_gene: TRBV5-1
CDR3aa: CASSVLGGSYEQYF

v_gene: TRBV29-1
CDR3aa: CSVGHRSNTDTQYF

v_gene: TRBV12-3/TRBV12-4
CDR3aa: CASSTGGRLDYGYTF

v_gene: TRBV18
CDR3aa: CASSQYGGSSYEQYF

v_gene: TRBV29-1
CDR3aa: CSVETAGTDTQYF

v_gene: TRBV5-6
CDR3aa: CASSSGTDQPQHF

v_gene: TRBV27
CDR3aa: CASSLSWSGFNQPQHF

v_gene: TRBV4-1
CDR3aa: CASSQMGTGLNTEAFF

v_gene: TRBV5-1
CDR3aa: CASNDRDDDGYTF

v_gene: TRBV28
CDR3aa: CASVTGGASNQPQNF

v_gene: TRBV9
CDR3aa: CASSPSQTPDTQYF

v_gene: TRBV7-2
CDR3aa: CASSSLTYHTDTQYF

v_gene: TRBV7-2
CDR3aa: CASSWWGTETQYF

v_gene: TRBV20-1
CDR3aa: CSVARGGRGDEQFF

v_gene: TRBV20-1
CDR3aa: CSARDLTESSYNSPLNF

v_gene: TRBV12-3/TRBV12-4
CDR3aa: CASSFYIYSNYGYTF

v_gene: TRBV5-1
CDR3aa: CASSLVLTSASYEQYF

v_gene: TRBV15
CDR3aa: CATSGLAGGLEEQFF

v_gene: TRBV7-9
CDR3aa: CASSFVMTGDYEQYF

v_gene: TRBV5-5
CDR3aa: CASSPRGKTQYF

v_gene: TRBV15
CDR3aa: CATGGNQPQHF

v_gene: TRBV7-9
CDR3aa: CASSYGRLSAF

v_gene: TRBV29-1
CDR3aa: CSVGGLMGEKLFF

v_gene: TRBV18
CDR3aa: CASSPGIEQFF

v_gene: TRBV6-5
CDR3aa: CASSRGREQYF

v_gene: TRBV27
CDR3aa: CASSSSYEQYF

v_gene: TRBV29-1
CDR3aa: CSVAGQLSSYEQYF

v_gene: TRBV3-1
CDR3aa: CASSHRGSTDTQYF

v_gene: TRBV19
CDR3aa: CASALIDDSPLNF

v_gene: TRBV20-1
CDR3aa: CSARKYSGGDNTQYF

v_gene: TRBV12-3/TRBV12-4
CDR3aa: CASSLVQDNEQFF

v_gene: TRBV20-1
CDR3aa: CSAPKNRNTEAFF

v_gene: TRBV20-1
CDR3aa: CSARTDPSNEQFF

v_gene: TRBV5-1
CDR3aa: CASSLVKRGIGTDTQYF

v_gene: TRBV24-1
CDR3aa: CATSLGGEAFF